The source of this T cell receptor beta chain is a study of blood T cell repertoires in COVID-19. Study at large: The cDNA or gDNA used as material had been derived from T cells, B-cell-depleted T cells, or PBMCs.

Those enrolled in Seattle joined during active infection and were followed longitudinally afterward. Germline-derived CDR1 and CDR2 are SGHTA and FQGNSA. CDR3 length equals 15 residues. Trimming took 5 bases from V and 10 from J; bases not matched to a gene: 7. As processed by the authors: From reference gene primer amplification, estimates of nucleated cell counts were derived. Using immunoSEQ multiplex PCR, the repertoire was profiled, and TCRdb retains in-frame clones only, with some absent. Clonal size and the V and J genes are those of that table, whereas D and trimming came from the DNA. Of some 400,000 clones listed, 80% to 90% are singletons.

Material: peripheral blood. The source is a woman aged 55-70 years with COVID-19, enrolled during active disease. V usage is TRBV7-2 and J usage is TRBJ1-6; 11 positions match TRBD1. The chain's CDR3 is CASSPGTGGRSPLHF. CDR3 DNA sequence: TGTGCCAGCAGCCCCGGGACAGGGGGTCGGTCACCCCTCCACTTT.